This T cell receptor beta chain was recovered during a study of cytomegalovirus exposure and HLA in healthy donors (dated by TCRdb to the late 2010s). Regarding the research as a whole: According to a later analysis, the 120 or so validation repertoires were produced on the same platform as the 666 repertoires of the first cohort. The study was designed to test whether signatures of past pathogen exposure could be identified by cataloging public T cell receptors. The study combined high-throughput TCR immunosequencing, statistical association of individual TCRs with disease status, and machine learning to predict cytomegalovirus infection status. In addition to the first cohort of around 670 subjects, a separate validation cohort of around 110 different subjects was used.

Broader findings and caveats from the paper: The study gave a list of 150 to 200 TCR beta chains associated with cytomegalovirus. A later analysis found that TCRs clustered in the first cohort also tended to co-occur in the 130 or so validation repertoires, with 90% to 95% of cluster scores above 0. While some public TCRs were present in many individuals, most TCR sequences turned up only very rarely across donors. All 120 or so repertoires were used to score co-occurrence in the validation cohort in a later analysis, because that analysis had no HLA typing for the cohort. Cytomegalovirus status was reported to be diagnosed by the classifier with high specificity and sensitivity in both the original and validation cohorts. The authors suggested that the approach could potentially be generalized to other disease states and immunological phenotypes. Three of the identified cytomegalovirus-associated TCR beta chains were confirmed in vitro to be specific for cytomegalovirus antigens.

On this clone itself: This clone's antigen is unknown. One base away there is no much larger clone; base qualities are not given.

Library prep was done by the immunoSEQ multiplex PCR assay. Regarding the original processing steps: A statistical classification framework was built for diagnosing cytomegalovirus status from the catalog of TCR beta chain sequences. This is the immuneACCESS table as TCRdb keeps it, with only in-frame sequences that have V and J called. A part of the clones is gone; compared with another copy, unresolved V genes explain less than half, and the rest is unexplained. From that table come the V and J calls and clone size; the DNA was used to work out D and trimming. The sample contains around 71,000 clones, over 85% of them found a single time. Of the sample, about 1.5% is held by the ten largest clones. Separate from the approximately 670-subject first cohort, the validation cohort of about 120 subjects was the group to which the donors belonged. The material sequenced was PBMCs. The TCR comes from a man aged 18-30 years in good health and CMV-seropositive.

The bases read TGTGCCAGCAATCCCCGGGACAGGGTTTGGGAGCAGTACTTC. It specifies CASNPRDRVWEQYF. The chain was built from TRBV6-5 and TRBJ2-7; TRBD1 fits 9 bases in the junction. Reading from cysteine to phenylalanine, the CDR3 counts 14 amino acids. Just the 42-base CDR3 DNA is kept, in frame starting at base 1. Trimming takes 7 bases off V and 7 bases off J; junction bases not matched to a gene: 11. In the germline V gene, CDR1 corresponds to MNHEY and CDR2 to SVGAGI.